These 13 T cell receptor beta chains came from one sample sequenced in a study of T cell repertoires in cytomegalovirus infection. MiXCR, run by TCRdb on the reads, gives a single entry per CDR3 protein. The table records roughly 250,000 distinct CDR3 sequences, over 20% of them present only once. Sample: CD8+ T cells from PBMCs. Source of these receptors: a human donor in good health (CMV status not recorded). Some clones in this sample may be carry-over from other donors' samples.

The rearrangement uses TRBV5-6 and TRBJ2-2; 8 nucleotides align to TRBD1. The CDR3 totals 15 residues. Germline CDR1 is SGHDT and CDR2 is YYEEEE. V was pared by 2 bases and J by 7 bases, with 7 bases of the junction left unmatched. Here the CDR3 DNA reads TGTGCCAGCAGCTTAAGGACAGGGCTGGACGGGGAGCTGTTTTTT. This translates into CASSLRTGLDGELFF.

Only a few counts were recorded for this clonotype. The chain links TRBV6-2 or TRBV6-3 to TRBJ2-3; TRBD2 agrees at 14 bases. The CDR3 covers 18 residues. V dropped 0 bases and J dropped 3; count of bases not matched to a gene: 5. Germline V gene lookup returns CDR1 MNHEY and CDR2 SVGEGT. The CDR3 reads CASSYSTSGGEVTDTQYF. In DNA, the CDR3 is TGTGCCAGCAGTTACTCGACTAGCGGGGGGGAGGTAACAGATACGCAGTATTTT.

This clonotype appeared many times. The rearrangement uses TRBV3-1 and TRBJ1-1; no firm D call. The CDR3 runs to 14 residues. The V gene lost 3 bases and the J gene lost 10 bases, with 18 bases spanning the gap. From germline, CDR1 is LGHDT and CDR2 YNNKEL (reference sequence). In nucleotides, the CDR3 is TGTGCCAGCAGCCAGTTCGGCGCGTCTGGTCGAGCTTTCTTT. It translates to CASSQFGASGRAFF. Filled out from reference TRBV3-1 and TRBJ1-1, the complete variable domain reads DTAVSQTPKYLVTQMGNDKSIKCEQNLGHDTMYWYKQDSKKFLKIMFSYNNKELIINETVPNRFSPKSPDKAHLNLHINSLELGDSAVYFCASSQFGASGRAFFGQGTRLTVV.

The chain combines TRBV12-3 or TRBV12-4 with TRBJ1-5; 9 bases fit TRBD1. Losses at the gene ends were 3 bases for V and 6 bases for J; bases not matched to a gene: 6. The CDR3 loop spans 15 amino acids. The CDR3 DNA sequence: TGTGCCAGCAGTTTGGGACAGGGAACAAGTCAGCCCCAGCATTTT. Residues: CASSLGQGTSQPQHF.

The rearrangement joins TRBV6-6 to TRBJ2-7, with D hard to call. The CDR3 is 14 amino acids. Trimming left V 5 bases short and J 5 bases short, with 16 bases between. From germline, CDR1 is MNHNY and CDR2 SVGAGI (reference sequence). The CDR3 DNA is TGTGCCAGCAGTAAGCCCGGTAGCTTCAACGAGCAGTACTTC. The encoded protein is CASSKPGSFNEQYF.

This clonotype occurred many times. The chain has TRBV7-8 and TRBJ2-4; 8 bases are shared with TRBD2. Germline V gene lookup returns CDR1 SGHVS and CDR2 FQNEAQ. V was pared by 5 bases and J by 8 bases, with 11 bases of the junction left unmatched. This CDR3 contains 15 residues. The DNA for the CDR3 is TGTGCCAGCAGCATCCCCGGGGGGGCGGGGGACATTCAGTACTTC. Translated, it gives CASSIPGGAGDIQYF.

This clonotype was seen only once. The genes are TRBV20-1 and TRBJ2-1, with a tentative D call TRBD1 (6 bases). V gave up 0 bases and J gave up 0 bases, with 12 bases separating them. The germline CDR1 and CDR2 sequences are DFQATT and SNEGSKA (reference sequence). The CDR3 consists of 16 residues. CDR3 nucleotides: TGCAGTGCTAGAGATATGCAGGGGAGCTCCTACAATGAGCAGTTCTTC. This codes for CSARDMQGSSYNEQFF.

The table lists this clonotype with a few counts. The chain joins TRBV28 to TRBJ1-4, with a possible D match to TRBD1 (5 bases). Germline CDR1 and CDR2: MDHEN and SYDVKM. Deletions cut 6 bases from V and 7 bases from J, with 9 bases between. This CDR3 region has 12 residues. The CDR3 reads CASRWQGEKLFF. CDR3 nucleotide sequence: TGTGCCAGCAGGTGGCAGGGTGAAAAACTGTTTTTT.

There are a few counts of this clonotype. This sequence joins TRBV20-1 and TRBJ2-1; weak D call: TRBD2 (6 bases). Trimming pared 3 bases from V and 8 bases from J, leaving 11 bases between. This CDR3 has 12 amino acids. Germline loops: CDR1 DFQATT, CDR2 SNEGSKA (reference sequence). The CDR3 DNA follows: TGCAGTGCTAGTCGGGGGTGGGATGAGCAGTTCTTC. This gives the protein CSASRGWDEQFF.

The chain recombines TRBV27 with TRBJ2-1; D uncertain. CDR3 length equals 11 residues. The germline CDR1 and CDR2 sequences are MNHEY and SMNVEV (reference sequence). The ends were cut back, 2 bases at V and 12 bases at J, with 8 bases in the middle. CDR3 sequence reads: CASSLGSLQFF. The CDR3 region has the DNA TGTGCCAGCAGTTTAGGCAGTTTGCAGTTCTTC.

The CDR3 sequence: CASSSAGDEKLFF. The CDR3, as DNA: TGTGCCAGCAGTTCAGCTGGGGATGAAAAACTGTTTTTT. The chain employs TRBV27 and TRBJ1-4; unclear D gene. Trimming cost V 4 bases and J 6 bases, with 9 bases left between them. The germline V gene has CDR1 MNHEY and CDR2 SMNVEV (reference sequence). The CDR3 consists of 13 residues.

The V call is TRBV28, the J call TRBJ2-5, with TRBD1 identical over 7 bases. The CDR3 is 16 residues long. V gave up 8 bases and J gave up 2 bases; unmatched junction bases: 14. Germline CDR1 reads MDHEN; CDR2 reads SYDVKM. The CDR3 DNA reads TGTGCCAGCGAAACTCGACAGGGTATTCTTCAAGAGACCCAGTACTTC. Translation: CASETRQGILQETQYF.

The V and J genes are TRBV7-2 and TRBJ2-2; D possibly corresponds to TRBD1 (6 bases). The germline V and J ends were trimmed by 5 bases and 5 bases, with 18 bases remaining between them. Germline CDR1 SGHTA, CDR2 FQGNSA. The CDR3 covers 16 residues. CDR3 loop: CASSLRTDIWTGELFF. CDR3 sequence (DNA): TGTGCCAGCAGCCTCCGGACAGACATTTGGACCGGGGAGCTGTTTTTT.